Listed below are T cell receptor beta chains from one sample, sequenced in a study of metastatic and nonmetastatic thyroid tumors. TCRdb re-called the PCR reads via MiXCR. The sample consists of under 100,000 clones, about 9.1% of them appearing once. The sequenced sample consisted of blood. These receptor sequences come from a female donor with papillary thyroid cancer or a benign thyroid nodule (not recorded which). Some clones in this sample may be carry-over from other donors' samples. The CDR3 runs from the conserved cysteine through the conserved F or W. The D gene is left open where the match is weak. Size values are once, few and many counts, or a class for expanded clones, and some rows have none.

d_call cdr3_length j_call v_call clone_size cdr3_nt cdr3_aa
. 16 TRBJ1-1 TRBV6-1 many TGTGCCAGCAGTGAATGGGGTCTCACCCCGAACACTGAAGCTTTCTTT CASSEWGLTPNTEAFF
. 13 TRBJ1-3 TRBV5-1 many TGCGCCAGCAGCTGGACGGGCGGAAACACCATATATTTT CASSWTGGNTIYF
. 13 TRBJ1-5 TRBV15 many TGTGCCACCGCCACAGTGAGCAATCAGCCCCAGCATTTT CATATVSNQPQHF
TRBD1 18 TRBJ2-7 TRBV20-1 few TGCAGTGCTAGGGGCCAGGGTGGGTTAGGGACAGGCTCCTACGAGCAGTACTTC CSARGQGGLGTGSYEQYF
. 16 TRBJ2-3 TRBV5-1 many TGCGCCAGCAGCTTGGTTGCGGGTCTGGGCACAGATACGCAGTATTTT CASSLVAGLGTDTQYF
TRBD1 14 TRBJ2-5 TRBV11-2 many TGTGCCAGCAGTCACAGGGGGTTGTGGGAGACCCAGTACTTC CASSHRGLWETQYF
TRBD2 16 TRBJ2-7 TRBV4-2 many TGTGCCAGCAGCGTGATGACTAGCGGGGGCTCCTACGAGCAGTACTTC CASSVMTSGGSYEQYF
. 14 TRBJ2-5 TRBV6-1 . TGTGCCAGCAGTGGGGTGTGCCGGTCAGAGACCCAGTACTTC CASSGVCRSETQYF
. 16 TRBJ2-2 TRBV6-4 many TGTGCCAGCAGTGACTCGTTCGCAGCGAACACCGGGGAGCTGTTTTTT CASSDSFAANTGELFF
. 14 TRBJ2-7 TRBV6-1 many TGTGCCAGCAGTGAAGCTACAGGTTCCTACGAGCAGTACTTC CASSEATGSYEQYF
TRBD2 16 TRBJ2-3 TRBV20-1 few TGCAGTGCCAGACCGGGACTAGCGGGGACTACAGATACGCAGTATTTT CSARPGLAGTTDTQYF
TRBD2 16 TRBJ2-7 TRBV3-1 many TGTGCCAGCAGCCAAAGTTACGGGGGGGTTGGCAACGAGCAGTACTTC CASSQSYGGVGNEQYF
. 13 TRBJ2-1 TRBV19 many TGTGCCAGTAGTAGAAGACAGGACAATGAGCAGTTCTTC CASSRRQDNEQFF
. 16 TRBJ2-1 TRBV10-1 many TGCGCCAGCAGTGTGGTGAGGGGCTCCACCTACAATGAGCAGTTCTTC CASSVVRGSTYNEQFF
. 14 TRBJ1-4 TRBV6-1 many TGTGCCAGCAGTGGGACAGTCGAGAATGAAAAACTGTTTTTT CASSGTVENEKLFF
. 14 TRBJ1-4 TRBV18 many TGTGCCAGCCGACCGGGGTCAACTAATGAAAAACTGTTTTTT CASRPGSTNEKLFF
TRBD2 13 TRBJ2-5 TRBV9 few TGTGCCAGCAGCGCTAGCGGCCAAGAGACCCAGTACTTC CASSASGQETQYF
TRBD1 16 TRBJ2-7 TRBV2 . TGTGCCAGCAGTTATAGACCGGGACAGGGGGTTCACGAGCAGTACTTC CASSYRPGQGVHEQYF
TRBD1 14 TRBJ2-2 TRBV6-1 many TGTGCCAGCAGTGGGGACAGGGAAACCGGGGAGCTGTTTTTT CASSGDRETGELFF
. 16 TRBJ1-3 TRBV11-1 many TGTGCCAGCAGCCCTAGGACAGCTCTCTCTGGAAACACCATATATTTT CASSPRTALSGNTIYF
. 16 TRBJ2-5 TRBV5-1 . TGCGCCAGCAGCTGGGCTGGGCGGTGGGGTCAAGAGACCCAGTACTTC CASSWAGRWGQETQYF
. 13 TRBJ2-3 TRBV3-1 many TGTGCCAGCAGCGCCGCGGGCACAGATACGCAGTATTTT CASSAAGTDTQYF
. 12 TRBJ1-2 TRBV6-2/TRBV6-3 many TGTGCCAGCAGCGGGGATAACTATGGCTACACCTTC CASSGDNYGYTF
. 12 TRBJ2-7 TRBV13 . TGTGCCAGCAGCTTAGTGGGGGACGAGCAGTACTTC CASSLVGDEQYF
TRBD1 13 TRBJ1-1 TRBV6-4 many TGTGCCAGCAGCAAAGACAGGGGAGGTGAAGCTTTCTTT CASSKDRGGEAFF
. 15 TRBJ2-1 TRBV19 many TGTGCCAGTAGTATTGAACCCTCTGCTAACAATGAGCAGTTCTTC CASSIEPSANNEQFF
. 13 TRBJ1-2 TRBV7-9 many TGTGCCAGCAGCTTAGGGGGGCAGGATGGCTACACCTTC CASSLGGQDGYTF
. 12 TRBJ1-4 TRBV7-6 many TGTGCCAGCAGCCCCGTCCTAGGGCAACTGTTTTTT CASSPVLGQLFF
TRBD1 15 TRBJ1-2 TRBV20-1 few TGCAGTGCTAGAGATCCGGACAGGGGAAGGTATGGCTACACCTTC CSARDPDRGRYGYTF
TRBD1 15 TRBJ2-1 TRBV6-5 many TGTGCCAGCAGTTACTCGGGACAGGCCTACAATGAGCAGTTCTTC CASSYSGQAYNEQFF
TRBD2 15 TRBJ2-7 TRBV4-1 many TGCGCCAGCAGCCCGCTCGGGGCGGGGGGAGGGGAGCAGTACTTC CASSPLGAGGGEQYF
TRBD1 16 TRBJ2-2 TRBV6-5 many TGTGCCAGCAGTTACCGGGAGCAGGGGGCGGCCGGGGAGCTGTTTTTT CASSYREQGAAGELFF
. 15 TRBJ1-2 TRBV19 many TGTGCCAGTAGTATCGTCGGAGGGAGACCTTCTGGCTACACCTTC CASSIVGGRPSGYTF
. 11 TRBJ2-1 TRBV5-4 many TGTGCCAGCAGCGTATACAATGAGCAGTTCTTC CASSVYNEQFF
TRBD2 18 TRBJ2-3 TRBV12-3/TRBV12-4 few TGTGCCAGCAGTTTCCCTAGCGGGGGGGGCCGATACACAGATATGCAGTATTTT CASSFPSGGGRYTDMQYF
. 13 TRBJ2-1 TRBV6-1 many TGTGCCAGTTACGAGGGGCCCTACAATGAGCAGTTCTTC CASYEGPYNEQFF
. 14 TRBJ2-1 TRBV11-2 many TGTGCCAGCAGCTTGTATCCAGACGCCAATGAGCAGTTCTTC CASSLYPDANEQFF
TRBD2 15 TRBJ2-3 TRBV20-1 many TGCAGTGCTAGACTAGCGGGGGGCCTCACAGATACGCAGTATTTT CSARLAGGLTDTQYF
TRBD2 15 TRBJ2-3 TRBV6-1 many TGTGCCAGCAGTGATAGCGGGGGGGGGTTAGATACGCAGTATTTT CASSDSGGGLDTQYF
. 15 TRBJ2-7 TRBV5-1 many TGCGCCAGCAGCTTAAGTGGGGGGTTAACCTACGAGCAGTACTTC CASSLSGGLTYEQYF
. 13 TRBJ1-1 TRBV30 . TGTGCCTGGAGTCGGAATGTAGGAACTGAAGCTTTCTTT CAWSRNVGTEAFF
TRBD1 15 TRBJ1-2 TRBV2 . TGTGCCAGCAGTGACGGGACAGGGACCAACTATGGCTACACCTTC CASSDGTGTNYGYTF
TRBD1 13 TRBJ1-2 TRBV28 many TGTGCCAGCAGTCCCCGGGACAGCCGGGGCTACACCTTC CASSPRDSRGYTF
. 14 TRBJ1-5 TRBV19 many TGTGCCAGTAGTATAGAGGGATCCAATCAGCCCCAGCATTTT CASSIEGSNQPQHF
. 15 TRBJ2-6 TRBV15 many TGTGCCACCAGCAGGACAGATTCTGGGGCCAACGTCCTGACTTTC CATSRTDSGANVLTF
. 11 TRBJ1-2 TRBV4-1 many TGCGCCAGCAGCCAAGCGTGGGGCTACACCTTC CASSQAWGYTF
. 15 TRBJ1-6 TRBV6-1 . TGTGCCACCAGTGAAGCGATGGGACAAAGTTCACCCCTACACTTT CATSEAMGQSSPLHF
. 20 TRBJ2-6 TRBV15 many TGTGCCACCAGCAGAGATATCACCCTCAATCCGGATGAGGGGGCCAACGTCCTGACTTTC CATSRDITLNPDEGANVLTF
TRBD1 15 TRBJ2-7 TRBV20-1 many TGCAGTGCTAGAGGGACAGGGGGCTTCGCCTACGAGCAGTACTTC CSARGTGGFAYEQYF
TRBD1 16 TRBJ2-3 TRBV24-1 many TGTGCCACCAGTGACAACAGACAGGGGGCGCGAGATACGCAGTATTTT CATSDNRQGARDTQYF
. 16 TRBJ2-1 TRBV7-9 many TGTGCCAGCAGCCAACGCGGGGTCGGCTCCTACAATGAGCAGTTCTTC CASSQRGVGSYNEQFF
TRBD1 16 TRBJ1-2 TRBV6-1 few TGTGCCAGCAGATCCGGGACAGGGTCATATAACTATGGCTACACCTTC CASRSGTGSYNYGYTF
TRBD1 13 TRBJ2-2 TRBV19 many TGTGCCAGTCACAGGGGCGACACCGGGGAGCTGTTTTTT CASHRGDTGELFF
TRBD2 14 TRBJ2-7 TRBV13 . TGTGCCAGCAGCAGGAGCGGGGAGCGCTACGAGCAGTACTTC CASSRSGERYEQYF
. 15 TRBJ2-3 TRBV6-1 many TGTGCCAGCAGTGAGTATTCGGGGGCCACAGATACGCAGTATTTT CASSEYSGATDTQYF
TRBD1 15 TRBJ1-1 TRBV2 many TGTGCCAGCAGTGCCCCCGGGACAGCTTACACTGAAGCTTTCTTT CASSAPGTAYTEAFF
TRBD2 19 TRBJ2-3 TRBV5-4 many TGTGCCAGCAGCTTGGGACTAGCGGGGGACTTCTTCAGCACAGATACGCAGTATTTT CASSLGLAGDFFSTDTQYF
TRBD1 17 TRBJ2-7 TRBV7-2 many TGTGCCAGCAGCTTAGCAGTACCGACAGGGGTTCTCTACGAGCAGTACTTC CASSLAVPTGVLYEQYF
. 14 TRBJ2-6 TRBV6-1 many TGTGCGCCAGCCCCGAGCTCTAAGGCCAACGTCCTGACTTTC CAPAPSSKANVLTF
TRBD1 15 TRBJ1-6 TRBV10-2 many TGCGCCAGCAGTGTTAGTGGACAGGGTAATTCACCCCTCCACTTT CASSVSGQGNSPLHF